This entry concerns a single TCR beta chain. The target of this receptor is not known. Base qualities are missing; no much larger clone stands one base away. CDR1 and CDR2 were assigned from the germline V gene as MNHNS and SASEGT. The CDR3, cysteine through phenylalanine, is 15 amino acids long. The kept DNA is CDR3 alone, 45 bases in frame from the first base. V sheds 5 bases and J sheds 7 bases, leaving 18 bases between their ends. Using the deep immunoSEQ assay, multiplex PCR amplified TCR CDR3 regions from genomic DNA. Genomic DNA extracted from each cell subset was distributed evenly over all wells of several immunoSEQ 96-well plates, and each plate served as one replicate. Each replicate PCR for sorted subsets received 200 ng genomic DNA, equal to tens of thousands of T cell genomes. The purified libraries were quantified using a Qubit 3.0 fluorometer, sized with a Bioanalyzer 2100, and then quantified again using the KAPA Library Quantification kit. Every immunoSEQ 96-well plate was sequenced on a separate single-read 150-cycle Illumina NextSeq 550 flow cell. Processing in the source paper ran as follows. Because the immunoSEQ output included only junctional sequences and no quality scores, the filtering could not be the same as the filtering used for full-length reads. Sequences were annotated with PyIR, a Python wrapper for IgBLAST v1.9, using IMGT germline references to assign V/J genes and CDR3. Reads were removed for weak V/J assignments (E-value above 1e-6), missing CDR3, stop codons, out-of-frame junctions, or ambiguous translated residues. V3J clonotypes were defined by identical inferred V gene, J gene, and CDR3 amino acid sequence. Percentage overlap between repertoires was computed as shared unique clonotypes divided by the size of the smaller repertoire. Three approaches were used to assess repertoire richness: RTK rarefaction, the Chao1 estimator, and Recon v2.1 estimates of unobserved clonotypes. OLGA was used to compute generation probabilities for all TCRbeta clonotypes that the gDNA method yielded from a handful of donors. TCRdb's version of the immuneACCESS table is confined to in-frame rearrangements and falls short of the full clone set. An unresolved V gene accounts for under half of the shortfall where checked; the remainder is of unknown origin. V and J calls and clone size are as listed in that table; D and trimming were resolved from the DNA. The sample table lists about 1.1 million clones, approximately 75% of them with a count of one. Approximately 0.95% of the sample goes to the ten largest clones.

The data were taken from a study of shared clonotypes between healthy human individuals (dated by TCRdb to 2020 to 2021). Regarding the study in general: The cohort comprised a couple of women and three men aged 18 to 49 years. Per donor, three plates each were used for CD4 naive and CD4 memory, two for CD8 naive, and one for CD8 memory. Blood TCR repertoires of a handful of healthy adults were deeply sequenced to estimate repertoire size and the extent of clonotype sharing between individuals. Different laboratories and diverse techniques were used to prepare libraries and sequence TCR repertoires, to increase sequencing depth and limit assay-specific biases. Leukapheresis yielded between about 0.94 and 9 billion PBMCs per donor.

Study-level results and caveats: Pairwise subsampling indicated that sequencing depth was expected to affect the degree of clonotype sharing among donors. Compared with non-shared clonotypes, clonotypes shared by all four sorted-subset donors had higher generation probabilities. Larger estimated clonotype richness was generally found for naive subsets than for memory subsets. Incomplete sequencing was indicated by rarefaction of sorted-subset datasets, despite the large sequencing depth. Sampling was restricted to blood, and TCR repertoires in tissues likely differ from the TCR repertoires found in blood. The genetic and exposure-history diversity represented was limited by the small number of donors. When a handful of donors were compared, the shared fraction of clonotypes was roughly 5% for naive CD4, 3.5% to 4% for naive CD8, about 2.4% for memory CD4, and around 0.4% for memory CD8.

The donors were healthy, HIV-negative adults who had no recently reported acute infections or vaccinations. Every donor was a Caucasian adult residing in Nashville, Tennessee, USA. Magnetic negative selection was used to enrich CD4+ T cells, after which naive cells were positively selected on CD45RA and the negative fraction became the memory subset. Blood was obtained by leukapheresis, after which PBMCs were separated by Ficoll-Histopaque density gradient centrifugation and cryopreserved in liquid nitrogen vapor phase. Analytical flow cytometry was used to check the purity and quantity of each magnetically sorted T cell population. From each sorted fraction, genomic DNA was isolated and quantified by UV absorbance on a Nanodrop 2000c.

This chain is built from TRBV6-1 and TRBJ1-5, with no D gene named confidently. Sequenced input: memory CD4+ T cells from PBMCs. Interpreted using the paper, the cell subset or site label stands for: CD45RA-negative fraction. The receptor comes from a man younger than 35 in good health. Some clones in this sample may be carry-over from other donors' samples. The CDR3 loop reads CASSTHGGVQQPQHF. The base sequence is TGTGCCAGCAGTACTCACGGCGGGGTACAGCAGCCCCAGCATTTT.